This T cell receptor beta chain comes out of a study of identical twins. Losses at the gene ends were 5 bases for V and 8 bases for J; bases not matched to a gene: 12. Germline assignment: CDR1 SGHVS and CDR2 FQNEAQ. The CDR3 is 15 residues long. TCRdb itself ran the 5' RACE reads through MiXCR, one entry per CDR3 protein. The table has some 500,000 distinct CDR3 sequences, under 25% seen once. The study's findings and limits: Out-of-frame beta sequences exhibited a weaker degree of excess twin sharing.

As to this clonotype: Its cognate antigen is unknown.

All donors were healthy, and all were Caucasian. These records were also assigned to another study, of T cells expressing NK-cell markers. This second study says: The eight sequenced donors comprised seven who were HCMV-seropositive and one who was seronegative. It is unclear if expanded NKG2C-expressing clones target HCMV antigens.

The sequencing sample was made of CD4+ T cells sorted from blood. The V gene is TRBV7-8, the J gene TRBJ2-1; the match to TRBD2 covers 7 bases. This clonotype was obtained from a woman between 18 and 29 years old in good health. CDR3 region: CASSPYGGSRDEQFF. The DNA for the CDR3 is TGTGCCAGCAGCCCCTACGGCGGGAGTAGGGATGAGCAGTTCTTC.